Sequencing of this T cell receptor (beta chain) was carried out in a study of early stage breast cancer tumors. Study-level background: Invasive lobular carcinomas made up about 30% of the 12 ER+/PR+/HER2- tumors.

Study-level findings and limits: Comparing each tissue with blood distinguished tumor from normal in most of the 16 patients. Tumors had approximately 2.5-fold higher T cell density than normal breast.

In regard to this clone: Its antigen is as yet unknown.

The CDR3 runs 16 residues. With 3 bases clipped from V and 2 bases from J, the junction kept 8 bases outside the gene matches. Looked up from germline, CDR1 is SGHNT and CDR2 is YYREEE (reference sequence). Each sample had two DNA replicates, approximately 0.5 ug blood or about 1.5 ug tissue. Only in-frame clones appear in the TCRdb table, and some are missing; sequencing was by immunoSEQ multiplex PCR. Here the sample spans tens of thousands of clones, 75% to 95% being singletons. The V gene is TRBV5-4, the J gene TRBJ2-3; 8 positions match TRBD1. What was sequenced was blood. The sequence derives from a person aged 65 to 79 with breast cancer. CDR3 in amino acids: CASSSRRGLNTDTQYF. The CDR3 coding sequence is TGTGCCAGCAGCTCCCGCAGGGGGCTGAACACAGATACGCAGTATTTT.